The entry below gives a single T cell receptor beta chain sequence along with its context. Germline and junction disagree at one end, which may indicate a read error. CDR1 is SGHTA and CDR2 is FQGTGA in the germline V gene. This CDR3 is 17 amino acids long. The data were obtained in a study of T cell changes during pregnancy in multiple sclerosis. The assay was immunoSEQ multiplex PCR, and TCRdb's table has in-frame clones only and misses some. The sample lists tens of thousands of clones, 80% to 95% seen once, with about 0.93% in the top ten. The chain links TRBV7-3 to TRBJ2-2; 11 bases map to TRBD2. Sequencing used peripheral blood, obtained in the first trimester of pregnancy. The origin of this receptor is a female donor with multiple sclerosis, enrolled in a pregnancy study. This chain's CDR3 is CASSLTTSGANTGELFF. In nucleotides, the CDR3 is TGTGCCAGCAGCCTAACGACTAGCGGGGCGAACACCGGGGAGCTGTTTTTT.